Listed below are T cell receptor beta chains from one sample, sequenced in a study of blood T cell repertoires in COVID-19. TCRdb's copy holds only in-frame clones and misses some; the assay was immunoSEQ multiplex PCR. The sample consists of 20,000 to 25,000 clones, around 90% of them appearing once. Sequencing was carried out using peripheral blood. These receptors came from a human donor in a cohort sampled during active COVID-19. CDR3s include the opening cysteine and the closing phenylalanine or tryptophan. The D gene is left open where the match is weak. Part of the rows lack a size; the others show once, few, many or a class for expanded clones.

TRBJ1-1 - TRBV18 - CASSVTGRNTEAFF TGTGCCAGCTCAGTAACAGGGAGGAACACTGAAGCTTTCTTT
TRBJ2-1 - TRBV27 TRBD2 CASSPGTSAYNEQFF TGTGCCAGCAGTCCCGGGACTAGCGCTTACAATGAGCAGTTCTTC
TRBJ1-2 - TRBV7-8 - CASSGGGSGNYGYTF TGTGCCAGCAGCGGGGGGGGATCCGGCAACTATGGCTACACCTTC
TRBJ2-5 - TRBV6-5 TRBD1 CASSDQQGVGETQYF TGTGCCAGCAGCGACCAACAGGGGGTCGGAGAGACCCAGTACTTC
TRBJ1-1 - TRBV30 - CAWSANREAFF TGTGCCTGGAGTGCCAACAGGGAAGCTTTCTTT
TRBJ2-3 - TRBV5-1 - CASSLGGDRTDTQYF TGCGCCAGCAGCTTGGGGGGCGATCGCACAGATACGCAGTATTTT
TRBJ2-5 - TRBV6-5 - CASSYGSGQETQYF TGTGCCAGCAGTTATGGGAGCGGCCAAGAGACCCAGTACTTC
TRBJ1-2 few TRBV2 TRBD1 CASTSVWDSPYGYTF TGTGCCAGCACCTCAGTTTGGGACAGCCCCTATGGCTACACCTTC
TRBJ2-7 - TRBV6-5 - CASVKGTGPTYEQYF TGTGCCAGCGTTAAGGGAACAGGGCCAACCTACGAGCAGTACTTC
TRBJ2-7 few TRBV3-1/TRBV3-2 TRBD1 CASSPNGQGYEQYF TGTGCCAGCAGCCCAAATGGACAGGGCTACGAGCAGTACTTC
TRBJ1-1 - TRBV10-3 TRBD1 CAISDGTAAEAFF TGTGCCATCAGTGACGGGACAGCCGCTGAAGCTTTCTTT
TRBJ2-5 - TRBV5-4 TRBD1 CASSLPGQGVLETQYF TGTGCCAGCAGCTTGCCAGGACAGGGTGTTTTAGAGACCCAGTACTTC
TRBJ2-3 - TRBV12-5 - CASGLADTQYF TGTGCTAGTGGTTTGGCGGATACGCAGTATTTT
TRBJ2-3 - TRBV6-5 TRBD2 CASSSGLAGTDTQYF TGTGCCAGCAGTTCTGGACTAGCGGGGACAGATACGCAGTATTTT
TRBJ1-4 - TRBV29-1 - CSVGRQNEKLFF TGCAGCGTTGGGCGGCAGAATGAAAAACTGTTTTTT
TRBJ2-5 - TRBV7-6 TRBD1 CASSLGGQGETQYF TGTGCCAGCAGCTTAGGTGGACAGGGAGAGACCCAGTACTTC
TRBJ1-2 - TRBV7-9 - CASSLGGQIPNGYTF TGTGCCAGCAGCTTAGGCGGACAGATCCCGAATGGCTACACCTTC
TRBJ2-7 - TRBV4-3 - CASSQQADGDYEQYF TGCGCCAGCAGCCAACAAGCCGACGGGGACTACGAGCAGTACTTC
TRBJ1-6 few TRBV3-1/TRBV3-2 - CASSQQGLLSPLHF TGTGCCAGCAGCCAACAGGGCCTTTTGTCACCCCTCCACTTT
TRBJ1-2 few TRBV4-1 - CASSPMTVINYGYTF TGCGCCAGCAGCCCGATGACAGTGATAAACTATGGCTACACCTTC
TRBJ2-2 - TRBV19 TRBD2 CASSRVAGGLGTGELFF TGTGCCAGTTCCCGAGTAGCGGGGGGGCTTGGCACCGGGGAGCTGTTTTTT
TRBJ2-5 - TRBV4-1 - CASSRERGRETQYF TGCGCCAGCAGCCGGGAACGGGGTAGAGAGACCCAGTACTTC
TRBJ1-1 - TRBV5-4 - CASSLEGLNTEAFF TGTGCCAGCAGCTTGGAGGGGTTGAACACTGAAGCTTTCTTT
TRBJ2-5 - TRBV5-1 - CASSLEGRETQYF TGCGCCAGCAGCCTGGAGGGGCGAGAGACCCAGTACTTC
TRBJ1-1 - TRBV6-5 TRBD1 CASNGYTGGRAEAFF TGTGCCAGCAACGGGTATACAGGGGGAAGGGCTGAAGCTTTCTTT
TRBJ2-1 - TRBV7-9 TRBD2 CASSPGGADEQFF TGTGCCAGCAGCCCCGGGGGGGCCGATGAGCAGTTCTTC
TRBJ2-1 - TRBV5-1 TRBD2 CASSLPLAGGHEQFF TGCGCCAGCAGCTTACCCCTAGCGGGGGGGCATGAGCAGTTCTTC
TRBJ1-1 - TRBV10-3 TRBD1 CAIRPGQGFAEAFF TGTGCCATCAGACCGGGACAGGGATTCGCTGAAGCTTTCTTT
TRBJ2-7 - TRBV12-3/TRBV12-4 TRBD2 CASSLGGIHEQYF TGTGCCAGCAGTTTGGGGGGGATCCACGAGCAGTACTTC
TRBJ1-6 - TRBV11-3 - CASKRPGNYGSPLHF TGTGCCAGCAAGCGACCTGGCAACTACGGGTCACCCCTCCACTTT
TRBJ2-7 - TRBV5-4 - CASSLKTGGAYEQYF TGTGCCAGCAGCTTGAAAACCGGGGGAGCCTACGAGCAGTACTTC
TRBJ2-1 - TRBV23-1 TRBD2 CASSPRLAIDNEQFF TGCGCCAGCAGTCCCCGACTAGCGATCGACAATGAGCAGTTCTTC
TRBJ2-5 once TRBV3-1/TRBV3-2 TRBD2 CASSRGLAGGSRETQYF TGTGCCAGCAGCCGAGGACTAGCGGGGGGGTCGCGGGAGACCCAGTACTTC
TRBJ2-4 - TRBV14 TRBD2 CASSQDSLAGVGKNIQYF TGTGCCAGCAGCCAAGATTCGCTAGCGGGGGTCGGCAAAAACATTCAGTACTTC
TRBJ1-1 - TRBV13 - CASSLGLRQDREAFF TGTGCCAGCAGCTTAGGCCTAAGACAGGACCGTGAAGCTTTCTTT
TRBJ2-3 - TRBV4-2 - CASSQDLGGLSSTDTQYF TGTGCCAGCAGCCAAGATCTGGGGGGACTTTCTAGCACAGATACGCAGTATTTT
TRBJ2-3 once TRBV9 TRBD2 CASSSGLNTDTQYF TGTGCCAGCAGCTCGGGACTAAACACAGATACGCAGTATTTT
TRBJ2-1 - TRBV10-1 - CASSDPGRNEQFF TGCGCCAGCAGTGACCCAGGGCGGAATGAGCAGTTCTTC
TRBJ2-5 - TRBV19 - CASSIGRQETQYF TGTGCCAGTAGTATAGGCAGGCAAGAGACCCAGTACTTC
TRBJ1-2 - TRBV14 - CASSQLGQNYGYTF TGTGCCAGCAGCCAATTAGGACAGAACTATGGCTACACCTTC
TRBJ1-6 - TRBV3-1/TRBV3-2 - CASTPRGNSPLHF TGTGCCAGCACCCCGAGGGGGAACTCACCCCTCCACTTT
TRBJ2-7 - TRBV19 - CASSTIRTGSYEQYF TGTGCCAGTAGTACCATCCGCACGGGATCCTACGAGCAGTACTTC
TRBJ2-3 - TRBV7-6 TRBD2 CASSLFVAGGTDTQYF TGTGCCAGCAGCTTATTTGTAGCGGGGGGCACAGATACGCAGTATTTT
TRBJ2-1 - TRBV7-3 TRBD2 CASSPSGDNEQFF TGTGCCAGCAGCCCCAGCGGGGACAATGAGCAGTTCTTC
TRBJ1-1 - TRBV2 - CASRQVIMNTEAFF TGTGCCAGCAGACAGGTTATTATGAACACTGAAGCTTTCTTT
TRBJ1-6 - TRBV6-1 - CASSEAENSPLHF TGTGCCAGCAGTGAAGCAGAGAATTCACCCCTCCACTTT
TRBJ2-7 - TRBV30 - CAWSVRGWSYEQYF TGTGCCTGGAGTGTACGGGGGTGGTCCTACGAGCAGTACTTC
TRBJ1-2 - TRBV5-8 - CASSLELTGRTYGYTF TGTGCCAGCAGCTTGGAATTAACAGGGCGTACCTATGGCTACACCTTC
TRBJ2-7 - TRBV12-3/TRBV12-4 - CASSSFRYEQYF TGTGCCAGCAGTTCCTTTCGTTACGAGCAGTACTTC
TRBJ2-7 - TRBV11-3 TRBD1 CASSLGTGSYEQYF TGTGCCAGCAGCTTAGGGACAGGCTCCTACGAGCAGTACTTC
TRBJ1-4 - TRBV5-8 - CAPNSGENEKLFF TGTGCCCCGAATTCAGGGGAGAATGAAAAACTGTTTTTT
TRBJ1-1 - TRBV19 - CASSKSRGNTEAFF TGTGCCAGTAGTAAGAGTCGGGGAAACACTGAAGCTTTCTTT
TRBJ2-1 - TRBV19 TRBD2 CASSSPGRLAAEQFF TGTGCCAGTAGTAGTCCGGGGAGGCTAGCGGCTGAGCAGTTCTTC